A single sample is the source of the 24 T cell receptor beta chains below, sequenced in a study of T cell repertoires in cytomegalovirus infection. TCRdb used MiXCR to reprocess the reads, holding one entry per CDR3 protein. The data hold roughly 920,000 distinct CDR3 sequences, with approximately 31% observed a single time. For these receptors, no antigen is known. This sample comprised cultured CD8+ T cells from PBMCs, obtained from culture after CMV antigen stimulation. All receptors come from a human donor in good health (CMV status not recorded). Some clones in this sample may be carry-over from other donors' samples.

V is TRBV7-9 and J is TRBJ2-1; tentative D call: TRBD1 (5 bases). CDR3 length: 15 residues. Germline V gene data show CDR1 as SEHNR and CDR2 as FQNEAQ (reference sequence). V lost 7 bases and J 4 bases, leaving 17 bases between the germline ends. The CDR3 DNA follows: TGTGCCAGCATTACTACGGTGGACATTTACAATGAGCAGTTCTTC. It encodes CASITTVDIYNEQFF.

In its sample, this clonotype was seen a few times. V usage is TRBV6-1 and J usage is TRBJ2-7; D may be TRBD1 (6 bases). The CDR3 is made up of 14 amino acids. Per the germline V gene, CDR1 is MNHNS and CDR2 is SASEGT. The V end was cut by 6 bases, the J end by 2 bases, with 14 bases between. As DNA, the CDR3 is TGTGCCAGCAGAGGACAGCCCCGCGCCTACGAGCAGTACGTC. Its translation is CASRGQPRAYEQYV.

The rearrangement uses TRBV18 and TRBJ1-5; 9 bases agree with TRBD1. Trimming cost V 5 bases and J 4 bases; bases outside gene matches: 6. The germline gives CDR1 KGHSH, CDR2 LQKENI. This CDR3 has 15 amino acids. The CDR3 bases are TGTGCCAGCTCAGTATCCGGGACAGGGAATCAGCCCCAGCATTTT. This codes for CASSVSGTGNQPQHF.

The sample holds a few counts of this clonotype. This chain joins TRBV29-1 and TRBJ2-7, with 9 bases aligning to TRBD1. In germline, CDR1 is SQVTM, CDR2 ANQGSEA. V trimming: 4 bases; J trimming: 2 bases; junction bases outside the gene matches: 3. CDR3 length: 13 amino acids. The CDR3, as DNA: TGCAGCGTTGGGGACAGGGAGGCCTACGAGCAGTACTTC. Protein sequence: CSVGDREAYEQYF.

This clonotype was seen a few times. The CDR3 bases are TGTGCCAGCAGTTTGGGACACCATCAGCCCCAGCATTTT. It specifies CASSLGHHQPQHF. The chain has TRBV27 and TRBJ1-5; tentative D call: TRBD1 (6 bases). Deletions cut 3 bases from V and 5 bases from J, with 8 bases between. CDR1 is MNHEY and CDR2 is SMNVEV in the germline V gene (reference sequence). The CDR3 is 13 residues long.

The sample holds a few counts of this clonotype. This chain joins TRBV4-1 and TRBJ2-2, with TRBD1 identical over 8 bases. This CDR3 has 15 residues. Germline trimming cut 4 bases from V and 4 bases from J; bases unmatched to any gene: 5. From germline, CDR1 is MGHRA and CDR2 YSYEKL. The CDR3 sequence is CASSLRTGRTGELFF. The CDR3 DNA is TGCGCCAGCAGCCTCCGGACAGGGCGCACCGGGGAGCTGTTTTTT.

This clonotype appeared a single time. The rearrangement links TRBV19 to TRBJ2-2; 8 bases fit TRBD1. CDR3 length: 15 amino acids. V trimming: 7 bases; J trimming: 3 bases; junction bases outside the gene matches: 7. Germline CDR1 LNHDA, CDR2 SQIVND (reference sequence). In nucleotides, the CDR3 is TGTGCCAGTACCATGGACAGGGTCGACACCGGGGAGCTGTTTTTT. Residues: CASTMDRVDTGELFF.

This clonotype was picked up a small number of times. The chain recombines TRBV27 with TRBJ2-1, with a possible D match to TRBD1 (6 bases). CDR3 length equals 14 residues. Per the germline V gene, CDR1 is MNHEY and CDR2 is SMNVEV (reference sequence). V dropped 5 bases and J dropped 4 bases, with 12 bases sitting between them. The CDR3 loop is CASSRAGEYNEQFF. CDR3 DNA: TGTGCCAGCAGTCGAGCAGGGGAATACAATGAGCAGTTCTTC.

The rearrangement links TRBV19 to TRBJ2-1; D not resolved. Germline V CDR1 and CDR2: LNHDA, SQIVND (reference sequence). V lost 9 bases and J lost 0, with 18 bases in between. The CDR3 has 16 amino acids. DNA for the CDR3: TGTGCCAGCCTACCGACCGACCGTAGCTCCTACAATGAGCAGTTCTTC. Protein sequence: CASLPTDRSSYNEQFF.

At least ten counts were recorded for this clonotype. The CDR3 here is CASSPGRLGDTQYF. The CDR3 nucleotides read TGTGCCAGCAGCCCCGGACGCTTGGGAGATACGCAGTATTTT. This chain uses TRBV7-6 with TRBJ2-3; D remains ambiguous. This CDR3 has 14 amino acids. The germline CDR1 and CDR2 sequences are SGHVS and FNYEAQ. Trimming stripped 5 bases from V and 5 bases from J, with 14 bases between. The full variable domain, its missing parts supplied by reference TRBV7-6 and TRBJ2-3, is GAGVSQSPRYKVTKRGQDVALRCDPISGHVSLYWYRQALGQGPEFLTYFNYEAQQDKSGLPNDRFSAERPEGSISTLTIQRTEQRDSAMYRCASSPGRLGDTQYFGPGTRLTVL.

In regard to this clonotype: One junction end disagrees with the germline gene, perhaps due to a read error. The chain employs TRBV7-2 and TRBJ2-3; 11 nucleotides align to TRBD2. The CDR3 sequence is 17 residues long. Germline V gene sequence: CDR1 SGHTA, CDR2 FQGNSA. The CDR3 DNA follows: TGTGTCAGCAGCACAAGCTCTAGCGGGGGGACCACAGATACGCAGTATTTT. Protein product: CVSSTSSSGGTTDTQYF.

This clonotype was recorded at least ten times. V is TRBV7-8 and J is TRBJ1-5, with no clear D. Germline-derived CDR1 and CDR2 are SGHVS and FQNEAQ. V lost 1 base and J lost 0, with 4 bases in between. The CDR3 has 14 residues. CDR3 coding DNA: TGTGCCAGCAGCTTAGGGACTAGCAATCAGCCCCAGCATTTT. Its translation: CASSLGTSNQPQHF.

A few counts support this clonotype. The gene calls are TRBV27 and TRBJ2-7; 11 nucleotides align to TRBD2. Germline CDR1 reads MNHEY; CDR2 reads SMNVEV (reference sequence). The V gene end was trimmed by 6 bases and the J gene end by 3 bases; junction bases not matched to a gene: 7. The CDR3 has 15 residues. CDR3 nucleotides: TGTGCCAGCAGATTGACTAGCGGGGCACTCTACGAGCAGTACGTC. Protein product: CASRLTSGALYEQYV.

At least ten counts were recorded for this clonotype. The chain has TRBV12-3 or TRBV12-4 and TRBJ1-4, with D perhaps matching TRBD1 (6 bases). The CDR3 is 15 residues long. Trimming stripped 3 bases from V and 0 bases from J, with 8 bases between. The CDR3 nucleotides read TGTGCCAGCAGTTTTGGACAGTCAACTAATGAAAAACTGTTTTTT. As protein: CASSFGQSTNEKLFF.

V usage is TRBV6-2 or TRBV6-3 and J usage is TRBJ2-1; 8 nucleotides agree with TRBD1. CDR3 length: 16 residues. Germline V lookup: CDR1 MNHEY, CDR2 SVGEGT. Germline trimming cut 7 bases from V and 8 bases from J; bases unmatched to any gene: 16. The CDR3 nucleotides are TGTGCCAGCAAATTATTAGGAGCAGGGGGCATGGATGAGCAGTTCTTC. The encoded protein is CASKLLGAGGMDEQFF.

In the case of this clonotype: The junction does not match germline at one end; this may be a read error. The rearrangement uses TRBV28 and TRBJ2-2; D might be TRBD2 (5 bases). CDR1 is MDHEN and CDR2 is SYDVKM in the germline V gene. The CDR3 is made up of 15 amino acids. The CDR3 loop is CASSWRRGNTGELFF. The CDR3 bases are TGTGCCAGCAGTTGGCGGAGAGGGAACACCGGTGAGCTGTTTTTT. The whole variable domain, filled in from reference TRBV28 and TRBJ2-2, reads DVKVTQSSRYLVKRTGEKVFLECVQDMDHENMFWYRQDPGLGLRLIYFSYDVKMKEKGDIPEGYSVSREKKERFSLILESASTNQTSMYLCASSWRRGNTGELFFGEGSRLTVL.

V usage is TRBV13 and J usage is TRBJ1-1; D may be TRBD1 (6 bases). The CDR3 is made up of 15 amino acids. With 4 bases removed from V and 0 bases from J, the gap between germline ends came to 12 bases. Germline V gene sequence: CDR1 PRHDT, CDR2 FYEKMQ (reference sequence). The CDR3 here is CASSSRQDMNTEAFF. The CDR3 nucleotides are TGTGCCAGCAGCTCAAGACAGGATATGAACACTGAAGCTTTCTTT.

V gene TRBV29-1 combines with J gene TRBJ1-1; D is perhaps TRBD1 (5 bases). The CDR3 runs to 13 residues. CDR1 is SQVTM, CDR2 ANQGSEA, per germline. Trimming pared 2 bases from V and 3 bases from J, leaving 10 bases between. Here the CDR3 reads CSVESGADTEAFF. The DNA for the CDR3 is TGCAGCGTTGAATCCGGGGCGGACACTGAAGCTTTCTTT.

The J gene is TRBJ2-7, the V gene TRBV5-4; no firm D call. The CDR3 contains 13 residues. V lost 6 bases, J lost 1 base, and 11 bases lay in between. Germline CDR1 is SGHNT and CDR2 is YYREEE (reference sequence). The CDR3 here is CASNNIGSYEQYV. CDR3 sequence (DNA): TGTGCCAGCAACAATATTGGATCCTACGAGCAGTACGTC.

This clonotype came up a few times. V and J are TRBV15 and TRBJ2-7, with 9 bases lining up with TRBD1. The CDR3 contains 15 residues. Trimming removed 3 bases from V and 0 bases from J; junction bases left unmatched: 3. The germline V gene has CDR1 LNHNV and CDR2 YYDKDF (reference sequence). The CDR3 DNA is TGTGCCACCAGCAGGGACAGGGGAAGCTCCTACGAGCAGTACGTC. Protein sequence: CATSRDRGSSYEQYV.

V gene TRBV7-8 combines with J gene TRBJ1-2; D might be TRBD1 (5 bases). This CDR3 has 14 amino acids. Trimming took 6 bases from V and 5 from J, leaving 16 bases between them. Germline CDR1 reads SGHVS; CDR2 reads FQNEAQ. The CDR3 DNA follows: TGTGCCAGCAGTCCTAGTGAAGGGGAGTATGGCTACACCTTC. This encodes CASSPSEGEYGYTF.

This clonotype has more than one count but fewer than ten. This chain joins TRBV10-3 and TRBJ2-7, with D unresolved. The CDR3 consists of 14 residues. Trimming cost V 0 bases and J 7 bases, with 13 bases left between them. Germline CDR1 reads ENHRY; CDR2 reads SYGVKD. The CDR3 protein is CAISESGRPREQYV. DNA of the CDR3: TGTGCCATCAGTGAGTCGGGCAGACCTAGGGAGCAGTACGTC.

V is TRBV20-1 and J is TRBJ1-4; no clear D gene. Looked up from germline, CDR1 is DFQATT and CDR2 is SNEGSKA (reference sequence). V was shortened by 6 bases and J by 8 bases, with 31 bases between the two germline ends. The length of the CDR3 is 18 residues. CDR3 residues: CSAISVWERPPKNEKLFF. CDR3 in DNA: TGCAGTGCCATCTCGGTCTGGGAGAGGCCGCCGAAGAACGAAAAACTGTTTTTT.

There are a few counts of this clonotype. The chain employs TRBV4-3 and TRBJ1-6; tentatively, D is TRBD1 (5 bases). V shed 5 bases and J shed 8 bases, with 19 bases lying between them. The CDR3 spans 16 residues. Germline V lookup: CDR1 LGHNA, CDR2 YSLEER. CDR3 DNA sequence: TGCGCCAGCAGCGAGGGGAGTTTTCGGGCCTATTCACCCCTCCACTTT. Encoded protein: CASSEGSFRAYSPLHF.